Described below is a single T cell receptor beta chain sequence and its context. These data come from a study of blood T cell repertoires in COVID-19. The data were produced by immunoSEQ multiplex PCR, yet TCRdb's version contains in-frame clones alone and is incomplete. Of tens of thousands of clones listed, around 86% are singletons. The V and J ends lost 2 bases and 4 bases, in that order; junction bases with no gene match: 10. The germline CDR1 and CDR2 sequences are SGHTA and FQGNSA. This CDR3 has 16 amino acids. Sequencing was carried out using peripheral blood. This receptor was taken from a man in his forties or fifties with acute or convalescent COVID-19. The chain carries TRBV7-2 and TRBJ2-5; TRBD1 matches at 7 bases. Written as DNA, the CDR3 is TGTGCCAGCAGCTTACTCCGACAGGGTTCTCCAGAGACCCAGTACTTC. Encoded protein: CASSLLRQGSPETQYF.